Below are 14 T cell receptor beta chains sequenced from a single sample in a study of spatial heterogeneity in lung cancer. Overall study findings and caveats: Tumors with more nonsynonymous mutations had more expanded intratumoral alpha and beta TCRs.

These receptors lack a known antigen. TCRdb re-called the 5' RACE reads with MiXCR, one entry per CDR3 protein. This table has 6,000 to 7,500 distinct CDR3 sequences, roughly an eighth appearing once. Time point meaning: sample taken at primary tumor resection. Sequencing was performed on lung tumor tissue, taken at surgery. The receptors come from a male donor with early-stage non-small cell lung cancer.

Note on this clonotype: This beta chain was picked up by a library intended for alpha chains and is off target, so its count carries little meaning. The chain carries TRBV18 and TRBJ1-4; a weak D match, TRBD1 (5 bases). The germline V gene has CDR1 KGHSH and CDR2 LQKENI. The CDR3 consists of 17 residues. V was trimmed by 3 bases and J by 4 bases, leaving 18 bases between them. As DNA, the CDR3 is TGTGCCAGCTCACCTAAGACCAGCGGGGGTAGTAATGAAAAACTGTTTTTT. This encodes CASSPKTSGGSNEKLFF.

This clonotype was found a few times. Because the library targeted alpha chains, this beta chain is an off-target read whose size means little. The rearrangement uses TRBV6-6 and TRBJ2-7; D is undetermined. CDR3 size: 12 residues. CDR1 is MNHNY, CDR2 SVGAGI, per germline (reference sequence). Trimming pared 8 bases from V and 0 bases from J, leaving 8 bases between. The CDR3 region has the DNA TGTGCCAGCTCCGACAACTCCTACGAGCAGTACTTC. The encoded protein is CASSDNSYEQYF.

This clonotype was seen at least ten times. Because this beta chain is a stray read in a library intended to capture alpha chains, its abundance should not be given much weight. This chain links TRBV18 with TRBJ2-3, with no clear D. Germline-derived CDR1 and CDR2 are KGHSH and LQKENI. The CDR3 has 16 residues. Trimming shortened V by 3 bases and J by 3 bases, and 16 bases separated the two germline ends. CDR3 loop: CASSPKFRVFTDTQYF. The CDR3 nucleotides are TGTGCCAGCTCACCTAAATTCAGAGTTTTTACAGATACGCAGTATTTT.

This clonotype was picked up many times. This beta chain is a stray sequence in a library constructed for alpha chains; its clone size is not meaningful. V and J are TRBV5-4 and TRBJ2-1; TRBD1 is a possible D gene (5 bases). V lost 0 bases and J lost 5, with 9 bases in between. Germline V gene lookup returns CDR1 SGHNT and CDR2 YYREEE (reference sequence). The CDR3 is made up of 14 amino acids. The CDR3 loop is CASSLGAGNNEQFF. The DNA of the CDR3 is TGTGCCAGCAGCTTGGGGGCAGGGAACAATGAGCAGTTCTTC.

Note on this clonotype: A library prepared for alpha chains yielded this beta chain as an off-target read; its size is of little meaning. The chain recombines TRBV23-1 with TRBJ2-5; D unresolved. TRBV23-1 is designated an ORF whose function remains uncertain. The V end was cut by 4 bases, the J end by 0 bases, with 12 bases between. The CDR3 is made up of 15 amino acids. The CDR3 DNA reads TGCGCCAGCAGTCCCCCGGGCCCGTACCAAGAGACCCAGTACTTC. Protein: CASSPPGPYQETQYF.

By share, this clonotype counts as medium-sized (0.01 to 0.1%). In a library made to pick up alpha chains, this beta chain is a stray read with a size that means little. This sequence joins TRBV6-6 and TRBJ1-5, with D tentatively TRBD1 (5 bases). The V and J ends lost 0 bases and 0 bases respectively, with 18 bases between them. CDR1 and CDR2 from the germline V gene are MNHNY and SVGAGI (reference sequence). This CDR3 spans 19 amino acids. This CDR3 is CASSYSRGLRVYSNQPQHF. DNA for the CDR3: TGTGCCAGCAGTTACTCTCGGGGCCTCAGAGTTTATAGCAATCAGCCCCAGCATTTT.

This clonotype is termed medium-sized. Little can be read into the size of this beta chain, an off-target read in a library designed for alpha chains. J is TRBJ1-2 and V is TRBV19, with D uncertain. Trimming took off 2 bases at V and 8 bases at J, with 30 bases between the two ends. This CDR3 is built from 19 residues. The germline gives CDR1 LNHDA, CDR2 SQIVND (reference sequence). CDR3 protein: CASSIRRIVARLTPGGYTF. The CDR3 bases are TGTGCCAGTAGTATAAGAAGAATCGTTGCCAGACTGACTCCGGGAGGCTACACCTTC. The full variable domain, its missing parts supplied by reference TRBV19 and TRBJ1-2, is DGGITQSPKYLFRKEGQNVTLSCEQNLNHDAMYWYRQDPGQGLRLIYYSQIVNDFQKGDIAEGYSVSREKKESFPLTVTSAQKNPTAFYLCASSIRRIVARLTPGGYTFGSGTRLTVV.

As concerns this clonotype: With the library built for alpha chains, this beta chain is off target and its frequency is not meaningful. The J gene is TRBJ2-5, the V gene TRBV6-5; TRBD2 matches at 12 bases. Per the germline V gene, CDR1 is MNHEY and CDR2 is SVGAGI. The CDR3 is 16 residues long. The V gene end was trimmed by 4 bases and the J gene end by 2 bases; junction bases not matched to a gene: 5. CDR3 nucleotide sequence: TGTGCCAGCAGTTCACTAGCGGGAGGAAATCAAGAGACCCAGTACTTC. Protein sequence: CASSSLAGGNQETQYF.

This clonotype is judged medium-sized. One junction end does not reproduce the germline sequence, and a read error may be involved. This beta chain turned up in a library designed for alpha chains; as an off-target read, its abundance says little. The chain couples TRBV3-1 to TRBJ1-4; no reliable D call. CDR3 length: 14 amino acids. The V gene's germline CDR1 is LGHDT and CDR2 YNNKEL (reference sequence). The CDR3 sequence: CASSASSTSEKLFF. The CDR3 region has the DNA TGTGCCAGCAGCGCTTCCTCCACTAGTGAAAAACTGTTTTTT.

The count of this clonotype is one. Within a library made for alpha chains, this beta chain is off target, and its count is uninformative. This chain connects TRBV27 to TRBJ2-1; no definite D call. Germline V gives CDR1 MNHEY, CDR2 SMNVEV (reference sequence). This CDR3 contains 14 residues. Trimming took 5 bases from V and 7 from J, leaving 15 bases between them. The CDR3 nucleotides are TGTGCCAGCAGTCCGGGTGGAGCGAGGAATGAGCAGTTCTTC. It is translated as CASSPGGARNEQFF.

About this clonotype: Because this beta chain is a stray read in a library intended to capture alpha chains, its abundance should not be given much weight. The CDR3 DNA sequence: TGTGCCATCAGTGAACAGGGGTCAAATTCACCCCTCCACTTT. Its protein is CAISEQGSNSPLHF. V and J are TRBV10-3 and TRBJ1-6; 7 positions match TRBD1. The CDR3 extends over 14 amino acids. Trimming took 3 bases from V and 7 from J; bases not matched to a gene: 3. The V gene's germline CDR1 is ENHRY and CDR2 SYGVKD.

In its sample, this clonotype was seen a few times. As an off-target read in a library built for alpha chains, this beta chain has a frequency of little significance. This rearrangement joins TRBV2 to TRBJ2-4; the match to TRBD1 covers 8 bases. V gave up 1 base and J gave up 3 bases; unmatched junction bases: 8. In germline, CDR1 is SNHLY, CDR2 FYNNEI. This CDR3 region has 17 residues. The CDR3 loop reads CASSEGGDRWDKNIQYF. DNA of the CDR3: TGTGCCAGCAGTGAAGGCGGGGACAGGTGGGACAAAAACATTCAGTACTTC.

This clonotype is medium-sized. The library was built for alpha chains, so this beta chain is an off-target read and its size means little. The J gene is TRBJ1-4, the V gene TRBV7-9; 8 bases agree with TRBD1. After removal of 3 bases from V and 10 bases from J, the junction contained 7 bases not matched to a gene. The germline V gene has CDR1 SEHNR and CDR2 FQNEAQ (reference sequence). There are 14 residues in the CDR3. CDR3 amino acids: CASSFVTGEGKLFF. As DNA, the CDR3 is TGTGCCAGCAGCTTCGTGACAGGGGAAGGAAAACTGTTTTTT.

With regard to this clonotype: The size of this beta chain means little, since it is a stray read in a library made for alpha chains. The chain couples TRBV3-1 to TRBJ2-2; D not resolved. The CDR3 spans 10 residues. Trimming removed 9 bases from V and 6 bases from J, with 5 bases in between. Germline V gene sequence: CDR1 LGHDT, CDR2 YNNKEL (reference sequence). CDR3 region: CASSAGELFF. The CDR3 coding sequence is TGTGCCAGTTCCGCCGGGGAGCTGTTTTTT.